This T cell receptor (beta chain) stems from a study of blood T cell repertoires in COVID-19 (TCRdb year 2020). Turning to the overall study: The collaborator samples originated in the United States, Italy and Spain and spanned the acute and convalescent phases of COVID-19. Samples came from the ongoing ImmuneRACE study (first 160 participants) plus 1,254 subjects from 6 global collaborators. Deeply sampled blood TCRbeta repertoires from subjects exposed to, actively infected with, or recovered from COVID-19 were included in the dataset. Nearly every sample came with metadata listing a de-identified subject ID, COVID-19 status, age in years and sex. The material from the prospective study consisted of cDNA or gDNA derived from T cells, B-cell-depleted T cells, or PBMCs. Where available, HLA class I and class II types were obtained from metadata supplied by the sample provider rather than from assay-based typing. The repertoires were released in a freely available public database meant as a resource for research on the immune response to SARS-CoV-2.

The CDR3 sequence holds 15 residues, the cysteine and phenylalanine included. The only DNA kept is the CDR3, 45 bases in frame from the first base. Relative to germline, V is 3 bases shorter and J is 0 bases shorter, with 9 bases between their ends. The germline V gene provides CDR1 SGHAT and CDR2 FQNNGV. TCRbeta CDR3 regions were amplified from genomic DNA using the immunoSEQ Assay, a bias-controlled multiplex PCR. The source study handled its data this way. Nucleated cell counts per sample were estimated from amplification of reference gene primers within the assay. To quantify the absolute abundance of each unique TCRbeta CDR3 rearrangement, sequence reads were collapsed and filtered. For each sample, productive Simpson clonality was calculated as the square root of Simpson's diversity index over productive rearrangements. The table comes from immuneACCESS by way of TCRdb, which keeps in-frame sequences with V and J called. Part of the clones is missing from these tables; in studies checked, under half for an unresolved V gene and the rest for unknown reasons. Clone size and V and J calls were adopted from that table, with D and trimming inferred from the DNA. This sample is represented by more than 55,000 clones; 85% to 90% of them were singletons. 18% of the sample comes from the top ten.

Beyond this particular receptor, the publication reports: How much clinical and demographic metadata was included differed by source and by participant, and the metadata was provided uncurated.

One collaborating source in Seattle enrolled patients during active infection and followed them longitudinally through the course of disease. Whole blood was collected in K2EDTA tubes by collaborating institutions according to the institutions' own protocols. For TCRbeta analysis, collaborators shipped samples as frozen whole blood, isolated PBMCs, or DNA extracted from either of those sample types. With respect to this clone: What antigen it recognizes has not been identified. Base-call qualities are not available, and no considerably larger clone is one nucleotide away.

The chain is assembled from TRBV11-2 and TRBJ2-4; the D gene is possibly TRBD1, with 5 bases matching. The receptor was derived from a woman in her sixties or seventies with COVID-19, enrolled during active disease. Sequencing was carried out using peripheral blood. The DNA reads TGTGCCAGCAGCTTGGGGCACCAAGCCAAAAACATTCAGTACTTC. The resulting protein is CASSLGHQAKNIQYF.